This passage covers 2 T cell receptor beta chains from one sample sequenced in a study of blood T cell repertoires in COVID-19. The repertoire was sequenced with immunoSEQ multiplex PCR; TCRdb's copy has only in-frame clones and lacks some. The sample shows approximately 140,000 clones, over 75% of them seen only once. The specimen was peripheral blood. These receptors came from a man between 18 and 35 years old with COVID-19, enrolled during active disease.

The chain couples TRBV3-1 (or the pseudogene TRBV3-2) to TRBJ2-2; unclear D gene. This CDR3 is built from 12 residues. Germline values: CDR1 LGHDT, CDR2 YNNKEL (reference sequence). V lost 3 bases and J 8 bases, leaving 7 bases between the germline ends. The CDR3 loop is CASSHRAGELFF. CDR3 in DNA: TGTGCCAGCAGCCATAGAGCAGGGGAGCTGTTTTTT.

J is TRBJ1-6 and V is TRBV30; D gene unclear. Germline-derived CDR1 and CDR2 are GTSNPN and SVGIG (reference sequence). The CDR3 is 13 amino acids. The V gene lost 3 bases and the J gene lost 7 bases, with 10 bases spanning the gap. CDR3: CAWRAGRNSPLHF. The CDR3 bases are TGTGCCTGGAGGGCGGGGAGAAATTCACCCCTCCACTTT.